The subject of this entry is one TCR beta chain. The antigen remains undetermined. This specimen belongs to a study of cytomegalovirus exposure and HLA in healthy donors. Overall study findings and caveats: Follow-up analysis seemed to connect common viral pathogens with several of the most significant clusters identified. Equally common other TCR beta chains were less clonally expanded than HLA-associated ones, a later analysis found.

PCR used 60 Vbeta primers and 13 Jbeta primers. Method: immunoSEQ multiplex PCR; TCRdb's copy keeps in-frame clones and lacks some. The sample lists 100,000 to 150,000 clones, approximately 78% occurring once. Germline V gene lookup returns CDR1 SGHRS and CDR2 YFSETQ. With 1 base removed from V and 4 bases from J, the gap between germline ends came to 9 bases. The CDR3 is made up of 14 amino acids. The V and J genes are TRBV5-1 and TRBJ1-5, with a possible D match to TRBD1 (5 bases). The sequenced sample consisted of PBMCs. The TCR was taken from a man aged 30-40 years in good health and CMV-seropositive. The CDR3 nucleotides read TGCGCCAGCAGCTTGTTGGGGCTAAATCAGCCCCAGCATTTT. It yields the protein CASSLLGLNQPQHF.